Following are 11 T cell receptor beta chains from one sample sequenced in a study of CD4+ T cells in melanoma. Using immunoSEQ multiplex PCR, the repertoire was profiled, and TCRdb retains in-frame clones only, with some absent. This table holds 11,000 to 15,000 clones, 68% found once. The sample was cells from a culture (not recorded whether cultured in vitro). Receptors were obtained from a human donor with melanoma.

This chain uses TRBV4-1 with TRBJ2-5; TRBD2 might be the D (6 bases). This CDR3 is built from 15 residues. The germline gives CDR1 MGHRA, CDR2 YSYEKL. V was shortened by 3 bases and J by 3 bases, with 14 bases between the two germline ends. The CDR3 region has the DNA TGCGCCAGCAGCCACGTCGGGACTGCAAAAGAGACCCAGTACTTC. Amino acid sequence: CASSHVGTAKETQYF.

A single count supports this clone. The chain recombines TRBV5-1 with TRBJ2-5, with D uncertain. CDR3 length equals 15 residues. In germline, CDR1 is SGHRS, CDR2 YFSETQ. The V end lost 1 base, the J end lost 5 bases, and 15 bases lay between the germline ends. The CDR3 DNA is TGCGCCAGCAGCTTGCTTCCTTTTAAGTGGGAGACCCAGTACTTC. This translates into CASSLLPFKWETQYF.

The CDR3 region has the DNA TGTGCCAGCAACCGGGACAGGGGAAACACCATATATTTT. Amino acid sequence: CASNRDRGNTIYF. This sequence joins TRBV2 and TRBJ1-3; 8 bases are shared with TRBD1. Germline assignment: CDR1 SNHLY and CDR2 FYNNEI. Trimming cost V 7 bases and J 4 bases; bases outside gene matches: 3. This CDR3 has 13 residues. Using reference TRBV2 and TRBJ1-3 for the parts outside the CDR3, the full variable domain is EPEVTQTPSHQVTQMGQEVILRCVPISNHLYFYWYRQILGQKVEFLVSFYNNEISEKSEIFDDQFSVERPDGSNFTLKIRSTKLEDSAMYFCASNRDRGNTIYFGEGSWLTVV.

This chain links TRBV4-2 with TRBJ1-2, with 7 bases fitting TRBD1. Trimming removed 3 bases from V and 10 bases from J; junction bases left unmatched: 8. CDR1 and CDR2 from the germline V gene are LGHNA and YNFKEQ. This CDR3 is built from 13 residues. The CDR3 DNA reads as TGTGCCAGCAGCCAGACAGGGAAGCGAGACTACACCTTC. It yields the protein CASSQTGKRDYTF.

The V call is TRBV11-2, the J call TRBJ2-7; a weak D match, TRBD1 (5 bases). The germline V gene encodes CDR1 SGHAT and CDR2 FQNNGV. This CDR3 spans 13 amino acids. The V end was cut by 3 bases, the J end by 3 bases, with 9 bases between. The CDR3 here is CASSFTRDYEQYF. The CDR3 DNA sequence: TGTGCCAGCAGCTTCACCAGGGACTACGAGCAGTACTTC.

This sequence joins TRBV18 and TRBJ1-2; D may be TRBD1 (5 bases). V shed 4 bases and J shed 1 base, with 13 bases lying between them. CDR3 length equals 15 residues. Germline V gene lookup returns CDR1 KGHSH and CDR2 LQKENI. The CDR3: CASSRDQGVNYGYTF. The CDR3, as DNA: TGTGCCAGCTCACGAGACCAGGGAGTTAACTATGGCTACACCTTC.

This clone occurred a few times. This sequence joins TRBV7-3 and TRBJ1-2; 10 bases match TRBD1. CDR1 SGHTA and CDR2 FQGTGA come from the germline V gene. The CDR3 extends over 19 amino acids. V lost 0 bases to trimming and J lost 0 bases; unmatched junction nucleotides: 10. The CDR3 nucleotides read TGTGCCAGCAGCTTAACGTTAGGACAGGGGGGCACTTCTAACTATGGCTACACCTTC. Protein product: CASSLTLGQGGTSNYGYTF.

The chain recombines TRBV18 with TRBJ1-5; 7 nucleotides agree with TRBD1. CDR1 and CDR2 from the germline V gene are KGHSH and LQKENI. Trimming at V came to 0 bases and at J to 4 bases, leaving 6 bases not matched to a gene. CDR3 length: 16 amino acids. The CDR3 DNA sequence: TGTGCCAGCTCACCACCGTCAGGGGGTAGGAATCAGCCCCAGCATTTT. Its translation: CASSPPSGGRNQPQHF.

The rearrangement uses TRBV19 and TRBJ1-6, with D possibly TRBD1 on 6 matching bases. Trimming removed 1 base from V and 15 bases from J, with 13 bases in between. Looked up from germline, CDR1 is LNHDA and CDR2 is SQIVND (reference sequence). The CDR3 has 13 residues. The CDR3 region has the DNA TGTGCCAGTAGTATAGGGACAGTGCCCTACCTCCACTTT. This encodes CASSIGTVPYLHF.

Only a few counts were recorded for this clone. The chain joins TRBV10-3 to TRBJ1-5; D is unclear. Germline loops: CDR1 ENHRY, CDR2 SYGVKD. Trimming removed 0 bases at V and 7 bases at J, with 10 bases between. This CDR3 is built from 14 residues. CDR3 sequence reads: CAISESGNGQPQHF. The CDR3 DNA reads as TGTGCCATCAGTGAGTCGGGAAACGGCCAGCCCCAGCATTTT.

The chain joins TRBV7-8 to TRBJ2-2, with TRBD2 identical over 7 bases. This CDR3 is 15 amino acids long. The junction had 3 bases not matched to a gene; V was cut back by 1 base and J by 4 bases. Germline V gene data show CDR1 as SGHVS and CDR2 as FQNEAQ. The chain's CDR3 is CASSLGSGGTGELFF. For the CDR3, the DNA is TGTGCCAGCAGCTTAGGCTCGGGGGGCACCGGGGAGCTGTTTTTT.